These 7 T cell receptor beta chains were all obtained from the same sample, sequenced in a study of long-term antiretroviral therapy in people with HIV. Version v3.0 of the immunoSEQ assay ran at survey level. The repertoire was sequenced with immunoSEQ multiplex PCR; TCRdb's copy has only in-frame clones and lacks some. The table records more than 30,000 clones, 75% to 85% of them present only once. The sample consisted of unsorted PBMCs, taken 1.9 years after starting antiretroviral therapy. Every receptor here comes from a man aged 18 to 30 with HIV.

The chain couples TRBV11-3 to TRBJ2-2; D remains ambiguous. There are 14 residues in the CDR3. Between the trimmed V and J ends, which lost 7 bases and 0 bases, there was a span of 9 bases. Germline V lookup: CDR1 SGHNT, CDR2 YENEEA. The CDR3 protein is CASTRTANTGELFF. The CDR3 region has the DNA TGTGCCAGCACCAGGACGGCGAACACCGGGGAGCTGTTTTTT. The full variable domain, with the rest looked up from reference TRBV11-3 and TRBJ2-2, is EAGVVQSPRYKIIEKKQPVAFWCNPISGHNTLYWYLQNLGQGPELLIRYENEEAVDDSQLPKDRFSAERLKGVDSTLKIQPAELGDSAVYLCASTRTANTGELFFGEGSRLTVL.

This clone was seen only a few times. The chain recombines TRBV6-5 with TRBJ2-2; TRBD2 might be the D (5 bases). V dropped 3 bases and J dropped 4 bases, with 12 bases sitting between them. The CDR3 has 15 residues. CDR1 is MNHEY, CDR2 SVGAGI, per germline. CDR3 in DNA: TGTGCCAGCAGTTATCTTTCGGGGTTCACCGGGGAGCTGTTTTTT. Protein: CASSYLSGFTGELFF.

CDR3 loop: CASSLSFSPGKGNQPQHF. CDR3 nucleotides: TGTGCCAGCAGTTTATCCTTCTCTCCGGGAAAAGGGAATCAGCCCCAGCATTTT. The chain joins TRBV27 to TRBJ1-5; D unclear. Trimming cost V 0 bases and J 4 bases, with 19 bases left between them. This CDR3 comprises 18 residues. Germline assignment: CDR1 MNHEY and CDR2 SMNVEV (reference sequence).

The chain is built from TRBV9 and TRBJ1-1; 11 nucleotides align to TRBD1. This CDR3 region has 16 residues. The junction had 7 bases not matched to a gene; V was cut back by 0 bases and J by 6 bases. Germline assignment: CDR1 SGDLS and CDR2 YYNGEE. CDR3 sequence reads: CASSVAPDRGHSEAFF. CDR3 sequence (DNA): TGTGCCAGCAGCGTAGCTCCGGACAGGGGGCATTCTGAAGCTTTCTTT.

The chain combines TRBV5-4 with TRBJ2-7; 8 bases are shared with TRBD1. The germline V gene has CDR1 SGHNT and CDR2 YYREEE (reference sequence). V shed 4 bases, J shed 0 bases, and the junction held 6 bases outside the gene matches. This CDR3 spans 15 amino acids. The CDR3 DNA reads TGTGCCAGCAGCCGGGGACAGGCAAACTCCTACGAGCAGTACTTC. Its protein product is CASSRGQANSYEQYF.

This clone was picked up a small number of times. The rearrangement links TRBV7-2 to TRBJ1-5, with D possibly matching TRBD1 (6 bases). The CDR3 runs 15 residues. CDR1 is SGHTA, CDR2 FQGNSA, per germline. V gave up 6 bases and J gave up 5 bases, with 17 bases separating them. In nucleotides, the CDR3 is TGTGCCAGCAGTACCAGCGGGACAAACTATCAGCCCCAGCATTTT. Translating it yields CASSTSGTNYQPQHF.

The chain links TRBV18 to TRBJ1-1, with D perhaps matching TRBD1 (5 bases). V lost 3 bases to trimming and J lost 1 base, with 15 bases between them. The CDR3 length is 16 residues. Germline V gene lookup returns CDR1 KGHSH and CDR2 LQKENI. The CDR3 DNA follows: TGTGCCAGCTCACCCACTGAGTGGGGCCGGAACACTGAAGCTTTCTTT. Translating it yields CASSPTEWGRNTEAFF.